The clone carrying this T cell receptor (beta chain) came up a few times. Its antigen is unknown. Via MiXCR, TCRdb re-called the reads, giving one row per CDR3 protein. Counted here are 80,000 to 90,000 distinct CDR3 sequences, about half occurring once; the ten biggest clones make up just over 90%. This sample was included in a study of T cell repertoires in cytomegalovirus infection. The wider study: Matching HLA type, along with CMV infection, was indicated by public TCR beta signatures. Overall study findings and caveats: Ex vivo, HLA-C-restricted CMV-specific TCR beta clonotypes prevailed over the rest of the response.

The CDR3 contains 15 residues. Between the trimmed V and J ends, which lost 3 bases and 3 bases, there was a span of 15 bases. Germline CDR1 is SGDLS and CDR2 is YYNGEE. The specimen comprised CD8+ T cells from cultured PBMCs, sampled from culture after CMV antigen stimulation. The chain uses TRBV9 and TRBJ1-2; D gene ambiguous. This TCR came from a human donor in good health (CMV status not recorded). Some clones in this sample may be carry-over from other donors' samples. CDR3 nucleotide sequence: TGTGCCAGCAGCGGCACCCTAGGGATGGACTATGGCTACACCTTC. Protein product: CASSGTLGMDYGYTF.